Following are 22 T cell receptor beta chains from one sample sequenced in a study of CD8 T cells in Susac syndrome. With random hexamers, reverse transcription was performed on roughly 0.45 to 1 ug of RNA. In TCRdb, the immunoSEQ multiplex PCR reads were re-called with MiXCR into one record per CDR3 protein. The sample yields around 170,000 distinct CDR3 sequences, 85% to 95% seen once. Material: CD8+ T cells from PBMCs. The receptors were sampled from a human donor with multiple sclerosis.

This chain joins TRBV27 and TRBJ1-1, with 9 bases identical to TRBD1. The CDR3 is made up of 12 amino acids. J was trimmed by 10 bases and V by 5 bases; bases with no gene match: 5. Germline V gene data show CDR1 as MNHEY and CDR2 as SMNVEV (reference sequence). CDR3 DNA: TGTGCCAGCAGTCGAGGGACAGGGACAGCTTTCTTT. The encoded protein is CASSRGTGTAFF.

This clonotype appeared a single time. The rearrangement links TRBV9 to TRBJ2-5; D is unclear. The length of the CDR3 is 12 residues. V lost 0 bases, J lost 5 bases, and 5 bases lay in between. Germline lookup yields CDR1 SGDLS and CDR2 YYNGEE. The CDR3 DNA follows: TGTGCCAGCAGCGTAGACCGGGAGACCCAGTACTTC. As protein: CASSVDRETQYF.

The J gene is TRBJ2-3, the V gene TRBV15, with D perhaps TRBD2 (6 bases). The CDR3 is made up of 13 amino acids. Trimming shortened V by 8 bases and J by 2 bases, and 11 bases separated the two germline ends. Germline CDR1 is LNHNV and CDR2 is YYDKDF (reference sequence). CDR3 residues: CATGGLFTDTQYF. CDR3 in DNA: TGTGCCACCGGGGGACTGTTCACAGATACGCAGTATTTT. Together with reference TRBV15 and TRBJ2-3, the CDR3 gives the full variable domain: DAMVIQNPRYQVTQFGKPVTLSCSQTLNHNVMYWYQQKSSQAPKLLFHYYDKDFNNEADTPDNFQSRRPNTSFCFLDIRSPGLGDTAMYLCATGGLFTDTQYFGPGTRLTVL.

In DNA form, the CDR3 reads TGTGCCAGCAGCACCCGAACCGGGACTAGCGGGGTTTCCTACAATGAGCAGTTCTTC. This sequence encodes CASSTRTGTSGVSYNEQFF. This rearrangement joins TRBV7-6 to TRBJ2-1; 13 bases fit TRBD2. The CDR3 is 19 amino acids. The germline gives CDR1 SGHVS, CDR2 FNYEAQ. J lost 1 base, V lost 5 bases, and 11 bases had no gene match.

The chain couples TRBV9 to TRBJ2-1; D not certain. There are 13 residues in the CDR3. V was cut by 4 bases and J by 7 bases, with 12 bases left in between. Germline V gene data show CDR1 as SGDLS and CDR2 as YYNGEE. The CDR3 nucleotides read TGTGCCAGCAGCCCTTATCTCACTAATGAGCAGTTCTTC. Protein: CASSPYLTNEQFF. Drawing the rest from reference TRBV9 and TRBJ2-1, the complete variable domain is DSGVTQTPKHLITATGQRVTLRCSPRSGDLSVYWYQQSLDQGLQFLIQYYNGEERAKGNILERFSAQQFPDLHSELNLSSLELGDSALYFCASSPYLTNEQFFGPGTRLTVL.

This clonotype was seen once. This chain joins TRBV27 and TRBJ2-3, with 11 positions matching TRBD1. The V segment lost 7 bases and the J segment 6 bases; nucleotides outside the gene matches: 3. The V gene's germline CDR1 is MNHEY and CDR2 SMNVEV (reference sequence). This CDR3 has 13 residues. CDR3 region: CASTGQGGDTQYF. The CDR3 region has the DNA TGTGCCAGCACGGGACAGGGGGGCGATACGCAGTATTTT.

The V and J genes are TRBV6-5 and TRBJ2-6; no clear D. V was trimmed by 5 bases and J by 0 bases, leaving 2 bases between them. The germline CDR1 and CDR2 sequences are MNHEY and SVGAGI. The CDR3 sequence is 13 residues long. CDR3 loop: CASSASGANVLTF. For the CDR3, the DNA is TGTGCCAGCAGTGCCTCTGGGGCCAACGTCCTGACTTTC.

The chain carries TRBV2 and TRBJ2-1, with 9 nucleotides matching TRBD2. V trimming: 5 bases; J trimming: 4 bases; junction bases outside the gene matches: 6. The germline gives CDR1 SNHLY, CDR2 FYNNEI. The CDR3 extends over 15 amino acids. The CDR3 sequence: CASSRSGSAYNEQFF. CDR3 DNA: TGTGCCAGCAGTCGTAGCGGGAGCGCATACAATGAGCAGTTCTTC. The variable domain in full, with the rest retrieved from reference TRBV2 and TRBJ2-1, is EPEVTQTPSHQVTQMGQEVILRCVPISNHLYFYWYRQILGQKVEFLVSFYNNEISEKSEIFDDQFSVERPDGSNFTLKIRSTKLEDSAMYFCASSRSGSAYNEQFFGPGTRLTVL.

Comments on this clonotype: The junction shows a germline mismatch at one end, possibly a read error. This chain links TRBV14 with TRBJ2-1, with 7 bases that match TRBD1. Germline lookup yields CDR1 SGHDN and CDR2 FVKESK. The CDR3 is 11 residues long. This chain's CDR3 is CASSHGTERFF. The CDR3 nucleotides read TGTGCCAGCAGCCACGGGACAGAGCGGTTCTTC.

This chain connects TRBV20-1 to TRBJ2-3, with D possibly TRBD2 on 6 matching bases. Germline V gene lookup returns CDR1 DFQATT and CDR2 SNEGSKA (reference sequence). Trimming took 0 bases from V and 3 from J, leaving 19 bases between them. The CDR3 has 17 amino acids. The CDR3 loop reads CSAREPSPGVGTDTQYF. The CDR3 region has the DNA TGCAGTGCTAGAGAACCTTCCCCGGGAGTAGGTACAGATACGCAGTATTTT.

The chain recombines TRBV7-2 with TRBJ2-2; D possibly corresponds to TRBD1 (5 bases). This CDR3 has 15 amino acids. Germline CDR1 is SGHTA and CDR2 is FQGNSA. V lost 4 bases, J lost 1 base, and 10 bases lay in between. For the CDR3, the DNA is TGTGCCAGCAGCTCCTCCAGGGTGAACACCGGGGAGCTGTTTTTT. Translation gives CASSSSRVNTGELFF.

The chain carries TRBV5-1 and TRBJ2-3, with 7 bases that match TRBD2. The ends lost 4 bases at V and 6 bases at J; junction bases unmatched: 5. CDR1 and CDR2 from the germline V gene are SGHRS and YFSETQ. The CDR3 consists of 13 residues. The CDR3 is CASSLRTRDTQYF. For the CDR3, the DNA is TGCGCCAGCAGCCTCCGGACTAGGGATACGCAGTATTTT.

The chain joins TRBV2 to TRBJ2-3, with D perhaps matching TRBD1 or TRBD2 (5 bases each). The germline V gene has CDR1 SNHLY and CDR2 FYNNEI. V lost 6 bases and J lost 4, with 14 bases in between. The CDR3 is made up of 14 amino acids. DNA of the CDR3: TGTGCCAGCAGAATACCGAGGGGTCCAGATACGCAGTATTTT. Its translation is CASRIPRGPDTQYF. Full variable domain (outside the CDR3, taken from reference TRBV2 and TRBJ2-3): EPEVTQTPSHQVTQMGQEVILRCVPISNHLYFYWYRQILGQKVEFLVSFYNNEISEKSEIFDDQFSVERPDGSNFTLKIRSTKLEDSAMYFCASRIPRGPDTQYFGPGTRLTVL.

This chain connects TRBV6-5 to TRBJ2-1; 9 bases agree with TRBD1. This CDR3 region has 15 residues. V trimming: 6 bases; J trimming: 7 bases; junction bases outside the gene matches: 10. Germline CDR1 reads MNHEY; CDR2 reads SVGAGI. CDR3 residues: CASSPRDRAKNEQFF. The CDR3 DNA is TGTGCCAGCAGCCCCCGGGACAGGGCTAAAAATGAGCAGTTCTTC.

The rearrangement joins TRBV20-1 to TRBJ2-7, with TRBD2 matching 9 bases. The CDR3 spans 14 residues. With V trimmed by 0 bases and J by 1 base, 1 base remained unmatched. Germline V gives CDR1 DFQATT, CDR2 SNEGSKA (reference sequence). This CDR3 reads CSAREAGGSYEQYF. The DNA for the CDR3 is TGCAGTGCTAGAGAAGCGGGAGGATCCTACGAGCAGTACTTC.

This chain links TRBV13 with TRBJ1-5; D is unclear. Germline V gene lookup returns CDR1 PRHDT and CDR2 FYEKMQ (reference sequence). The V end lost 2 bases, the J end lost 11 bases, and 13 bases lay between the germline ends. The CDR3 spans 13 residues. CDR3 bases: TGTGCCAGCAGCTTAAAGATGGATAACACCCAGCATTTT. This sequence encodes CASSLKMDNTQHF.

This chain joins TRBV29-1 and TRBJ2-5; TRBD1 might be the D (6 bases). The V end lost 6 bases, the J end lost 5 bases, and 19 bases lay between the germline ends. The CDR3 covers 14 residues. CDR1 is SQVTM, CDR2 ANQGSEA, per germline. CDR3 nucleotide sequence: TGCAGCGTCGCCGTTGGTCCAAGGGGGGAGACCCAGTACTTC. Encoded protein: CSVAVGPRGETQYF. The full variable domain, in which reference TRBV29-1 and TRBJ2-5 provide the parts outside the CDR3, is SAVISQKPSRDICQRGTSLTIQCQVDSQVTMMFWYRQQPGQSLTLIATANQGSEATYESGFVIDKFPISRPNLTFSTLTVSNMSPEDSSIYLCSVAVGPRGETQYFGPGTRLLVL.

The chain links TRBV5-1 to TRBJ2-7, with TRBD1 matching 7 bases. V trimming: 0 bases; J trimming: 3 bases; junction bases outside the gene matches: 3. The CDR3 consists of 14 residues. Germline CDR1 and CDR2: SGHRS and YFSETQ. CDR3 in amino acids: CASSLGDSLYEQYF. In nucleotides, the CDR3 is TGCGCCAGCAGCTTGGGGGACAGCCTCTACGAGCAGTACTTC. Looking up the rest from reference TRBV5-1 and TRBJ2-7 gives the full variable domain: KAGVTQTPRYLIKTRGQQVTLSCSPISGHRSVSWYQQTPGQGLQFLFEYFSETQRNKGNFPGRFSGRQFSNSRSEMNVSTLELGDSALYLCASSLGDSLYEQYFGPGTRLTVT.

Only one count was recorded for this clonotype. V gene TRBV9 combines with J gene TRBJ2-1, with D uncertain. The germline CDR1 and CDR2 sequences are SGDLS and YYNGEE. Between the trimmed V and J ends, which lost 0 bases and 5 bases, there was a span of 6 bases. The CDR3 has 13 amino acids. The CDR3 DNA reads as TGTGCCAGCAGCGTAGAGGTCCACAATGAGCAGTTCTTC. It specifies CASSVEVHNEQFF.

The gene calls are TRBV20-1 and TRBJ1-2; the D gene is possibly TRBD1 (5 bases). This CDR3 contains 13 residues. Deletions cut 0 bases from V and 8 bases from J, with 13 bases between. From germline, CDR1 is DFQATT and CDR2 SNEGSKA (reference sequence). The CDR3 sequence: CSAREGGGVGYTF. In nucleotides, the CDR3 is TGCAGTGCTAGAGAGGGGGGAGGCGTAGGCTACACCTTC.

The chain recombines TRBV28 with TRBJ1-2; 8 bases match TRBD1. The CDR3 is 14 amino acids. CDR1 and CDR2 (germline): MDHEN, SYDVKM. Trimming took 1 base from V and 4 from J; bases not matched to a gene: 2. The CDR3 sequence is CASSLYRGGYGYTF. CDR3 in DNA: TGTGCCAGCAGTTTATACAGGGGGGGCTATGGCTACACCTTC.

The chain uses TRBV27 and TRBJ2-7; 9 nucleotides agree with TRBD1. V trimming: 7 bases; J trimming: 0 bases; junction bases outside the gene matches: 1. CDR3 length: 13 amino acids. Germline lookup yields CDR1 MNHEY and CDR2 SMNVEV (reference sequence). This CDR3 reads CASKGQGSYEQYF. The CDR3 DNA reads TGTGCCAGCAAGGGACAGGGCTCCTACGAGCAGTACTTC.